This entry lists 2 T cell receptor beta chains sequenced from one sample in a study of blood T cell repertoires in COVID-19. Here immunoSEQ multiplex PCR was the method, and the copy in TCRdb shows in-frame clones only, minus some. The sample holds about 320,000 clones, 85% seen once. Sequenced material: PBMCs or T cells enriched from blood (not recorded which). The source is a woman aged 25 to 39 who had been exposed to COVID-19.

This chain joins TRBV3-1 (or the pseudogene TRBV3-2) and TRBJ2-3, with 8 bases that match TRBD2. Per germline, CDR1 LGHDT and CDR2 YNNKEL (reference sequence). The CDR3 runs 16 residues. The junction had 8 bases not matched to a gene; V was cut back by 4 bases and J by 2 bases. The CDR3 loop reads CASSLRTSSLTDTQYF. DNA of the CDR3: TGTGCCAGCAGCCTAAGGACTAGCAGTCTCACAGATACGCAGTATTTT.

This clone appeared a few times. The CDR3 is CASSLWTVGGHSPLHF. In nucleotides, the CDR3 is TGTGCCAGCAGTTTATGGACAGTCGGGGGTCATTCACCCCTCCACTTT. The genes are TRBV28 and TRBJ1-6, with D tentatively TRBD1 (5 bases). Germline CDR1 is MDHEN and CDR2 is SYDVKM. V was pared by 0 bases and J by 8 bases, with 14 bases between. This CDR3 has 16 amino acids. Complete variable domain (other parts from reference TRBV28 and TRBJ1-6): DVKVTQSSRYLVKRTGEKVFLECVQDMDHENMFWYRQDPGLGLRLIYFSYDVKMKEKGDIPEGYSVSREKKERFSLILESASTNQTSMYLCASSLWTVGGHSPLHFGNGTRLTVT.